This TCR beta chain originates from a study of T cell repertoires in cytomegalovirus infection. Study-level information: Newly reported HLA-C-restricted and thoroughly characterized HLA-B-restricted CMV epitopes were employed. The public TCR beta signatures pointed to both CMV infection and matching HLA type. Regarding the study as a whole: Cumulative frequency of public TCR beta families picked out carriers of CMV plus the relevant HLA. HLA-C-restricted CMV clonotypes gave the most frequent clonotype in two of eight donors.

TCRdb redid the calling of the reads with MiXCR, one entry per CDR3 protein. The repertoire holds 450,000 to 600,000 distinct CDR3 sequences, with more than 30% as singletons. As regards this clonotype: Its antigen is undetermined.

Deletions cut 2 bases from V and 6 bases from J, with 19 bases between. The CDR3 runs 16 residues. The germline V gene encodes CDR1 MGHRA and CDR2 YSYEKL. The origin of this receptor is a human donor in good health (CMV status not recorded). Some clones in this sample may be carry-over from other donors' samples. Sequenced material: cultured PBMCs, taken from culture after CMV antigen stimulation. V is TRBV4-1 and J is TRBJ1-2; tentatively, D is TRBD1 (5 bases). CDR3 DNA sequence: TGCGCCAGCAGCCAAACCCGGACATTGGGGCAGAATGGCTACACCTTC. Its protein is CASSQTRTLGQNGYTF.